Reported below is one T cell receptor (beta chain). The antigen it recognizes is unknown. It is likely a read error, because the conserved phenylalanine at the end of the CDR3 is missing. The library was produced with multiplex PCR. Sequencing was performed on an Illumina HiSeq 2500. Following protocols modified from ARM-PCR, the researchers constructed TCRbeta libraries through three rounds of nested PCR with primers (Table S4). PCR products of 200-500 bp were gel-excised and purified with the QIAquick gel extraction kit before sequencing. The authors processed their data as follows. Reads were cleaned with Trimmomatic, merged with FLASH into complete CDR3 sequences, and assigned to V(D)J germline segments with MiTCR. VDJtools was used to compute clonal diversity as the inverse Simpson's index. Productive reads were defined as in-frame sequences without a premature stop codon. In-frame beta chains were kept once TCRdb had trimmed the public reads at Q25 with fastp and called clones with MiXCR. When rows share a CDR3 protein, they turn into one entry using the most common DNA and genes. These V and J calls originate from TCRdb's pipeline instead of the authors' own analysis. Recorded for this sample are about 110,000 distinct CDR3 sequences; 60% to 80% of them occurred a single time. The ten top clones hold 15% to 20% of the sample.

RNA was isolated from bulk unsorted tissue, and RNA quality was assessed with a NanoDrop ND-1000 and an Agilent 2100. The normal lung samples consisted of distant non-tumor tissue collected more than 3 cm from the tumor edge. All donors had newly diagnosed lung cancer, had not received prior chemotherapy, and were admitted for thoracic surgery in China between August and November 2014. Patients who had received previous radiotherapy or chemotherapy, or who had another concurrent cancer, were excluded from the study. Pieces of surgical tissue measuring roughly 1-2.2 cm3 were kept in RNAlater solution and held at -80 degrees C until needed. The data derive from a study of tumor and adjacent non-tumor tissue in lung cancer (dated by TCRdb to 2017 to 2018). For context, the study as a whole: By cancer type, the cohort comprised 12 adenocarcinoma patients, a couple of squamous cell carcinoma patients and 1 small cell lung cancer patient. Among the approximately 15 patients, ages ranged from about 31 to 85 years, about 10 were men and 5 were women, and disease was TNM stage I to III. Sequencing produced some 130,000,000 productive TCRbeta reads in total, an average of approximately 4.2 million reads per sample. Bulk TCRbeta repertoires were compared between lung tumor tissue and matched distant non-tumor lung tissue obtained from around 14 lung cancer patients. For each patient, one tumor sample and one normal lung sample were taken, giving under 35 paired specimens that underwent TCRbeta CDR3 sequencing. Summary of the overall study and its limitations: Significantly higher TCR diversity (inverse Simpson) was observed in tumor tissue than in normal lung tissue (about 410 vs 180, P = 0.0075, Mann-Whitney U test). Because peripheral blood was not sequenced, the blood TCRbeta repertoires of the lung cancer patients in the study went unexamined. The methods do not name the sequencing platform or mention unique molecular identifiers. TCR diversity was significantly higher in younger patients, and higher tumor TCR diversity was associated with shorter overall and disease-free survival. The top 100 clones made up a significantly larger cumulative share of the repertoire in normal lung than in tumor tissue. With only approximately 15 patients in the cohort, the authors noted that larger samples and more detailed clinical data are needed.

This sequence originates from a man in his sixties with non-small cell lung cancer. What was sequenced was distant non-tumor lung tissue.

The base sequence is TGTGCCAGCAGTCTCCAGGGGGGTAATGGGCAGTTCTCC. Its translation is CASSLQGGNGQFS. Recombination joined TRBV6-5 with TRBJ2-1; the D segment could be TRBD1, given 7 matching bases. The CDR3 is made up of 13 amino acids, end residues included. Just the 39-base CDR3 DNA is kept, in frame starting at base 1. The germline V gene encodes CDR1 MNHEY and CDR2 SVGAGI.